The 14 T cell receptor beta chains below all came from one sample that was sequenced in a study of T cell responses to AZD1222 COVID-19 vaccine. Using immunoSEQ multiplex PCR, the repertoire was profiled, and TCRdb retains in-frame clones only, with some absent. The profile shows more than 70,000 clones, 80% to 90% of them singletons. The input for sequencing was peripheral blood, taken on day 0 of AZD1222 vaccination. The receptor source for this set is an adult in good health.

The chain has TRBV5-1 and TRBJ2-7; maybe TRBD2 (5 bases). The CDR3 runs to 13 residues. V was shortened by 0 bases and J by 5 bases, with 9 bases between the two germline ends. From germline, CDR1 is SGHRS and CDR2 YFSETQ. DNA of the CDR3: TGCGCCAGCAGCTTGGGGGGAGTCGACGAGCAGTACTTC. Protein sequence: CASSLGGVDEQYF.

The gene calls are TRBV18 and TRBJ2-1; D is perhaps TRBD1 (6 bases). Per germline, CDR1 KGHSH and CDR2 LQKENI. Deletions cut 5 bases from V and 7 bases from J, with 18 bases between. The CDR3 length is 15 residues. CDR3 loop: CASSKGEQGGNEQFF. DNA for the CDR3: TGTGCCAGCTCAAAGGGCGAACAGGGCGGAAATGAGCAGTTCTTC.

This rearrangement joins TRBV2 to TRBJ1-1; 9 bases fit TRBD1. Germline values: CDR1 SNHLY, CDR2 FYNNEI. V gave up 10 bases and J gave up 1 base; unmatched junction bases: 7. The CDR3 consists of 14 residues. The CDR3 reads CATEGTGRNTEAFF. In nucleotides, the CDR3 is TGTGCCACCGAGGGGACAGGGAGGAACACTGAAGCTTTCTTT.

This clone was detected a few times. V is TRBV28 and J is TRBJ2-6, with D perhaps matching TRBD1 (6 bases). Trimming removed 5 bases from V and 0 bases from J, with 17 bases in between. There are 18 residues in the CDR3. Germline CDR1 is MDHEN and CDR2 is SYDVKM. CDR3 nucleotide sequence: TGTGCCAGCAGTAGACAGGCCCCTTCATACTCTGGGGCCAACGTCCTGACTTTC. This gives the protein CASSRQAPSYSGANVLTF.

The genes are TRBV15 and TRBJ2-1; TRBD1 or TRBD2 may be the D gene (5 bases each). The V end lost 0 bases, the J end lost 4 bases, and 13 bases lay between the germline ends. This CDR3 comprises 16 residues. CDR1 and CDR2 (germline): LNHNV, YYDKDF (reference sequence). CDR3 in amino acids: CATSRDGGDSYNEQFF. The CDR3 coding sequence is TGTGCCACCAGCAGAGATGGGGGAGATTCTTACAATGAGCAGTTCTTC.

The rearrangement uses TRBV7-3 and TRBJ1-5; D is unclear. Germline V CDR1 and CDR2: SGHTA, FQGTGA. Trimming shortened V by 6 bases and J by 4 bases, and 10 bases separated the two germline ends. CDR3 size: 13 residues. CDR3 sequence: CASSTRANQPQHF. Here the CDR3 DNA reads TGTGCCAGCAGTACGAGGGCGAATCAGCCCCAGCATTTT.

The chain recombines TRBV7-2 with TRBJ2-3, with D maybe TRBD2 (5 bases). Germline values: CDR1 SGHTA, CDR2 FQGNSA. This CDR3 spans 14 amino acids. With 5 bases removed from V and 6 bases from J, the gap between germline ends came to 15 bases. CDR3 nucleotides: TGTGCCAGCAGCCCCCGGAGGACCCACGATACGCAGTATTTT. It yields the protein CASSPRRTHDTQYF.

CDR3 sequence: CASSPRQGEATEAFF. In nucleotides, the CDR3 is TGTGCCAGCTCACCACGGCAGGGGGAGGCGACTGAAGCTTTCTTT. This chain connects TRBV18 to TRBJ1-1; TRBD1 aligns across 7 bases. Germline loops: CDR1 KGHSH, CDR2 LQKENI. V lost 1 base and J lost 5; bases outside the gene matches: 7. This CDR3 is built from 15 residues.

This chain links TRBV7-2 with TRBJ2-7, with D maybe TRBD1 (7 bases). CDR1 is SGHTA and CDR2 is FQGNSA in the germline V gene. V shed 5 bases and J shed 0 bases, with 11 bases lying between them. This CDR3 region has 14 residues. CDR3 coding DNA: TGTGCCAGCAGCGGGGGGACAGTCTCCTACGAGCAGTACTTC. Translation: CASSGGTVSYEQYF. Using reference TRBV7-2 and TRBJ2-7 for the parts outside the CDR3, the full variable domain is GAGVSQSPSNKVTEKGKDVELRCDPISGHTALYWYRQSLGQGLEFLIYFQGNSAPDKSGLPSDRFSAERTGGSVSTLTIQRTQQEDSAVYLCASSGGTVSYEQYFGPGTRLTVT.

The chain carries TRBV28 and TRBJ2-7; D remains ambiguous. Germline CDR1 MDHEN, CDR2 SYDVKM. The V gene lost 8 bases and the J gene lost 5 bases, with 22 bases spanning the gap. The CDR3 extends over 15 amino acids. CDR3 bases: TGTGCCAGCTCCTTAACCAGGTTTGGCGGAGACGAGCAGTACTTC. Its translation is CASSLTRFGGDEQYF.

The table lists this clone with a count of one. The chain links TRBV10-3 to TRBJ2-7; D possibly corresponds to TRBD1 (5 bases). Germline loops: CDR1 ENHRY, CDR2 SYGVKD. The CDR3 loop spans 14 amino acids. V shed 7 bases and J shed 0 bases, with 13 bases lying between them. CDR3 sequence: CAIMSAGNSYEQYF. In DNA, the CDR3 is TGTGCCATCATGTCGGCAGGGAACTCCTACGAGCAGTACTTC.

The chain employs TRBV5-1 and TRBJ2-6, with D possibly being TRBD1 (5 bases). V was clipped by 3 bases and J by 0 bases, with 13 bases between them. In germline, CDR1 is SGHRS, CDR2 YFSETQ. CDR3 size: 17 residues. The CDR3 nucleotides read TGCGCCAGCAGCTACGAACAGGATTCCTCTGGGGCCAACGTCCTGACTTTC. Its translation: CASSYEQDSSGANVLTF.

The chain uses TRBV6-5 and TRBJ2-5; a weak D match, TRBD1 (6 bases). The CDR3 covers 15 residues. Germline loops: CDR1 MNHEY, CDR2 SVGAGI. Trimming left V 2 bases short and J 2 bases short, with 12 bases between. The CDR3 coding sequence is TGTGCCAGCAGTTACGAAGGACAGACTCAAGAGACCCAGTACTTC. Its translation is CASSYEGQTQETQYF.

The V and J genes are TRBV19 and TRBJ1-2; D possibly corresponds to TRBD1 (5 bases). This CDR3 comprises 13 residues. CDR1 is LNHDA and CDR2 is SQIVND in the germline V gene (reference sequence). Deletions cut 8 bases from V and 8 bases from J, with 18 bases between. The CDR3 region has the DNA TGTGCCAGTCGACCAGGCAGGGTAGGAGGCTACACCTTC. Its translation: CASRPGRVGGYTF.